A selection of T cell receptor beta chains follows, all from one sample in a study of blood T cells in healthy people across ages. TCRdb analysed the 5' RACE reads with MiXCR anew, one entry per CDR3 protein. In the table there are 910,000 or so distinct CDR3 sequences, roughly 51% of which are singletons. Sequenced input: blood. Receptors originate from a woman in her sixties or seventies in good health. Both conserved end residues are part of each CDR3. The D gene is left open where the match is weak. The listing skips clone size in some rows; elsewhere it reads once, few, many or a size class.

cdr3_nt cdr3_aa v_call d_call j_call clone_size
TGCGCCAGCAGCCAAGGTCTTGGACGGGAAGGGACCCAGTACTTC CASSQGLGREGTQYF TRBV4-1 NA TRBJ2-5 NA
TGTGCCAGCTCAGCGAAGACCGCCAGCAATCAGCCCCAGCATTTT CASSAKTASNQPQHF TRBV18 NA TRBJ1-5 once
TGTGCCATCAGTGTAGAGACAGGCGGCGAGCAGTACTTC CAISVETGGEQYF TRBV10-3 NA TRBJ2-7 NA
TGTGCCAGCGCGACCCTAGGACGAATCTATGGCTACACCTTC CASATLGRIYGYTF TRBV6-5 NA TRBJ1-2 NA
TGCAGTGCCAGCATTGTGACTAGTCTTCGCAATGAGCAGTTCTTC CSASIVTSLRNEQFF TRBV20-1 NA TRBJ2-1 NA
TGCAGTGCTAAGGCTAGCGGGACATACGAGCAGTACTTC CSAKASGTYEQYF TRBV20-1 TRBD2 TRBJ2-7 few
TGTGCCAGCAGCCCCGGACTCTCAGATACGCAGTATTTT CASSPGLSDTQYF TRBV5-5 NA TRBJ2-3 few
TGTGCCAGCAGTTGGATAGTTTTGGGTGCGAGGACAGAAGAGACCCAGTACTTC CASSWIVLGARTEETQYF TRBV28 NA TRBJ2-5 NA
TGTGCCAGCAGTTCCCGAATAGGACAATTGACCAATGAGCAGTTCTTC CASSSRIGQLTNEQFF TRBV28 NA TRBJ2-1 NA
TGCAGTGCTATAAAAACTAGCGGGAGCGTCCAAGAGACCCAGTACTTC CSAIKTSGSVQETQYF TRBV20-1 TRBD2 TRBJ2-5 few
TGTGCCACCAGTGATCTGAGGGGGGGCGCGATCGCGAACACCGGGGAGCTGTTTTTT CATSDLRGGAIANTGELFF TRBV24-1 NA TRBJ2-2 NA
TGTGCCAGCAGTAACCCTCGGGGCCCCACAGATACGCAGTATTTT CASSNPRGPTDTQYF TRBV12-3/TRBV12-4 NA TRBJ2-3 NA
TGCAGTGCTAGGGCAGTCCTGGCGGGAAGGTACGAGCAGTACTTC CSARAVLAGRYEQYF TRBV20-1 NA TRBJ2-7 few
TGTGCCAGCAGCTTGACAGGCGCACCCCTCCACTTT CASSLTGAPLHF TRBV7-2 NA TRBJ1-6 NA
TGTGCCAGCACACACTCGGGGGATGAGCAGTTCTTC CASTHSGDEQFF TRBV7-9 NA TRBJ2-1 NA
TGTGCCAGCAGCTTAGGTCTAGCGGGAGCTGCCTACGAGCAGTACTTC CASSLGLAGAAYEQYF TRBV7-2 TRBD2 TRBJ2-7 NA
TGTGCCAGCAGTTTTGACAGTTACTCCTACGAGCAGTACTTC CASSFDSYSYEQYF TRBV28 NA TRBJ2-7 NA
TGTGCCAGCAGCCAAGCCGGTCGTGGCAATGAGCAGTACTTC CASSQAGRGNEQYF TRBV2 NA TRBJ2-7 NA
TGTGCCAGCAGACCTGCAGGAGGGCACGAGCAGTACTTC CASRPAGGHEQYF TRBV9 NA TRBJ2-7 NA
TGTGCCAGCAGTTTTTTTTGGACTAGCGGAACGCCTAGCACAGATACGCAGTATTTT CASSFFWTSGTPSTDTQYF TRBV28 TRBD2 TRBJ2-3 NA
TGTGCCATCAGTGAGGGACTAGCGGGAGTGAATACGCAGTATTTT CAISEGLAGVNTQYF TRBV10-3 TRBD2 TRBJ2-3 NA
TGCAGTGCTAGAGATATCCGGGATCTATCCTACAATGAGCAGTTCTTC CSARDIRDLSYNEQFF TRBV20-1 NA TRBJ2-1 NA
TGTGCCTGCCGCCGGACAGGACGCTATGAAGCTTTCTTT CACRRTGRYEAFF TRBV30 TRBD1 TRBJ1-1 NA
TGTGCCAGCAGTGATACGGGACTAGCACATTCCTACGAGCAGTACTTC CASSDTGLAHSYEQYF TRBV6-1 TRBD2 TRBJ2-7 NA
TGTGCCATCGGGGTGAAAGCAGATACGCAGTATTTT CAIGVKADTQYF TRBV10-3 NA TRBJ2-3 few
TGTGCCAGCAGCCGAGAAGAAGAGACCCAGTACTTC CASSREEETQYF TRBV14 NA TRBJ2-5 NA
TGTGCCAGCAGCCCGACCGGAGGGGACCGCAATCAGCCCCAGCATTTT CASSPTGGDRNQPQHF TRBV6-2/TRBV6-3 NA TRBJ1-5 NA
TGTGCCAGCAGTTTCAGGCAGAAAAACATTCAGTACTTC CASSFRQKNIQYF TRBV27 NA TRBJ2-4 NA
TGCGCCAGCAGCCAGCTGTCCGGGGATTCCAACGAGCAGTACTTC CASSQLSGDSNEQYF TRBV4-1 NA TRBJ2-7 NA
TGTGCCAGCAGCTTGGCGGCCGGGACCCTAGCCCATTACGAGCAGTACTTC CASSLAAGTLAHYEQYF TRBV7-2 NA TRBJ2-7 NA
TGCGCCAGCATCCAAGACGGGACAGTTGGCTACACCTTC CASIQDGTVGYTF TRBV4-1 TRBD1 TRBJ1-2 NA
TGCAGCGCTGCCGGGACAGGGGGCACCTACACCTTC CSAAGTGGTYTF TRBV29-1 TRBD1 TRBJ1-2 NA
TGTGCCAGCAGCTTAGAATCGAGCGGAGCACGCAACGTACCCCTCCACTTT CASSLESSGARNVPLHF TRBV7-6 NA TRBJ1-6 NA
TGTGCCAGCAGTGCGTATGGGGGGAACACAGATACGCAGTATTTT CASSAYGGNTDTQYF TRBV25-1 NA TRBJ2-3 once
TGTGCCATCAGTGATAGGGGACAGGTTGGGGAGACCCAGTACTTC CAISDRGQVGETQYF TRBV10-3 TRBD1 TRBJ2-5 few
TGCGCCAGCGGGAGACTAGCACTCTCCGAGCAGTACTTC CASGRLALSEQYF TRBV5-1 TRBD2 TRBJ2-7 NA
TGCAGCGCCCAATGGACAGCGGGAGGGACAGATACGCAGTATTTT CSAQWTAGGTDTQYF TRBV29-1 TRBD2 TRBJ2-3 few
TGTGCCTGGAGTAAAGGGCCGGGGGGAACTTTCTTT CAWSKGPGGTFF TRBV30 NA TRBJ1-1 NA
TGTGCCAGCAGCCCCACCCAGGGAGACACAGATACGCAGTATTTT CASSPTQGDTDTQYF TRBV7-2 NA TRBJ2-3 few
TGCAGTGCTAGAGTACTAGCGACGAACACCGGGGAGCTGTTTTTT CSARVLATNTGELFF TRBV20-1 TRBD2 TRBJ2-2 NA
TGCGCCAGCAGCCAAGGGTTTGGGGACTATGGCTACACCTTC CASSQGFGDYGYTF TRBV4-3 NA TRBJ1-2 NA
TGTGCCGGGAGAGGTAGCACAGATACGCAGTATTTT CAGRGSTDTQYF TRBV30 NA TRBJ2-3 NA
TGTGCCAGCAGTTCATCGGACAGGGCGGGCTACGAGCAGTACTTC CASSSSDRAGYEQYF TRBV27 TRBD1 TRBJ2-7 once
TGTGCCAGCTCACCAGACGGTTCGGGACGGACCCAGTACTTC CASSPDGSGRTQYF TRBV18 NA TRBJ2-5 few
TGTGCCAGCGGACTAGCGGTTACAGATACGCAGTATTTT CASGLAVTDTQYF TRBV7-2 TRBD2 TRBJ2-3 NA
TGTGCCAGCAGCGTTCCGGGGCCCTCCTACGAGCAGTACTTC CASSVPGPSYEQYF TRBV7-9 NA TRBJ2-7 NA
TGCGCCAGCAGCCAAGGGGTGGGGAATGGAGCTGAAAAACTGTTTTTT CASSQGVGNGAEKLFF TRBV4-1 NA TRBJ1-4 NA
TGTGCCAGCAGTTTCGTCATTTGGGGCGAAGGCACAGATACGCAGTATTTT CASSFVIWGEGTDTQYF TRBV28 NA TRBJ2-3 NA
TGTGCCAGCAGTTCCCGGACAGCTAATAGCAATCAGCCCCAGCATTTT CASSSRTANSNQPQHF TRBV12-3/TRBV12-4 NA TRBJ1-5 once
TGCGCCAGCAGCCCCACCGGACAGGCCCGGGAGACCCAGTACTTC CASSPTGQARETQYF TRBV4-1 TRBD1 TRBJ2-5 NA
TGTGCCAGCAGTGATACGGCAGAGAATCAGCCCCAGCATTTT CASSDTAENQPQHF TRBV2 NA TRBJ1-5 NA
TGTGCCAGCGGTCAGGGGTCGGTAAACATTCAGTACTTC CASGQGSVNIQYF TRBV12-3/TRBV12-4 NA TRBJ2-4 few
TGCAGCGATCAACACAGGGATGAAGCTTTCTTT CSDQHRDEAFF TRBV29-1 NA TRBJ1-1 few
TGTGCCAGCAGTTCGGTAGGGGGCGCGGTCACAGATACGCAGTATTTT CASSSVGGAVTDTQYF TRBV12-3/TRBV12-4 TRBD1 TRBJ2-3 NA
TGTGCCAGCAGCGACACAGCAACTAATGAAAAACTGTTTTTT CASSDTATNEKLFF TRBV6-1 NA TRBJ1-4 NA
TGTGCCAGCAGGCACAACCTCCTAGCGGGAGTCGGGGAGACCCAGTACTTC CASRHNLLAGVGETQYF TRBV6-2/TRBV6-3 TRBD2 TRBJ2-5 NA
TGCGCCAGCAGCTCTTTTAGCTCGCGGGAGAGCCGGTTCTTC CASSSFSSRESRFF TRBV5-1 TRBD2 TRBJ2-1 NA
TGTGCCACCTCGCTTAGGCTAGCGGGACCCTCTGGGGCCAACGTCCTGACTTTC CATSLRLAGPSGANVLTF TRBV15 TRBD2 TRBJ2-6 NA
TGCAGCGTCCGCTCGACAGGGGGCTACTATAATGAAAAACTGTTTTTT CSVRSTGGYYNEKLFF TRBV29-1 TRBD1 TRBJ1-4 NA